The rows below give T cell receptor beta chains drawn from one sample of a study of Ad26.COV2.S vaccination and SARS-CoV-2 variants. TCRdb keeps only in-frame clones here, not all; method: immunoSEQ multiplex PCR. The sample has around 450,000 clones, roughly 89% seen once. Sequenced material: peripheral blood, taken in a trial of Ad26.COV2.S vaccine versus placebo. Receptors were obtained from a person between 18 and 59 years old who received the Ad26.COV2.S COVID-19 vaccine or a placebo. Both conserved end residues are part of each CDR3. Fields, in order: J gene, D gene, clone size, V gene, CDR3 DNA, CDR3 protein. The D gene is left open where the match is weak. Clone size, where shown, is once, few, many, or a class for clones that have expanded.

j_call: TRBJ1-1; d_call: .; clone_size: .; v_call: TRBV7-2; cdr3_nt: TGTGCCAGCAGCTTAGCCCCACTTTCTTTGAACACTGAAGCTTTCTTT; cdr3_aa: CASSLAPLSLNTEAFF
j_call: TRBJ2-6; d_call: .; clone_size: .; v_call: TRBV5-1; cdr3_nt: TGCGCCAGCAGCTTTTATGGGAACTCTGGGGCCAACGTCCTGACTTTC; cdr3_aa: CASSFYGNSGANVLTF
j_call: TRBJ1-1; d_call: .; clone_size: .; v_call: TRBV2; cdr3_nt: TGTGCCAGCAGTGTTTACGGAACTGAAGCTTTCTTT; cdr3_aa: CASSVYGTEAFF
j_call: TRBJ2-1; d_call: TRBD1; clone_size: .; v_call: TRBV20-1; cdr3_nt: TGCAGTGCTCACAGGGGCGGTGAGCAGTTCTTC; cdr3_aa: CSAHRGGEQFF
j_call: TRBJ1-1; d_call: .; clone_size: .; v_call: TRBV18; cdr3_nt: TGTGCCAGCTCACCAGGGGGGGGGAACGCTGAAGCTTTCTTT; cdr3_aa: CASSPGGGNAEAFF
j_call: TRBJ2-7; d_call: .; clone_size: few; v_call: TRBV5-5; cdr3_nt: TGTGCCAGCAGCTTTCCGGCGGTAGGGACCCACGAGCAGTACTTC; cdr3_aa: CASSFPAVGTHEQYF
j_call: TRBJ2-7; d_call: TRBD2; clone_size: .; v_call: TRBV4-3; cdr3_nt: TGCGCCAGCAGCCAAGAATGGCCTAGCGGGGGCCAATACGAGCAGTACTTC; cdr3_aa: CASSQEWPSGGQYEQYF
j_call: TRBJ1-2; d_call: .; clone_size: .; v_call: TRBV3-1/TRBV3-2; cdr3_nt: TGTGCCAGCAGCCACCTCGGAGGGACCTATGGCTACACCTTC; cdr3_aa: CASSHLGGTYGYTF
j_call: TRBJ1-2; d_call: .; clone_size: .; v_call: TRBV4-1; cdr3_nt: TGCGCCAGCAGCCCTACGACTAACTATGGCTACACCTTC; cdr3_aa: CASSPTTNYGYTF
j_call: TRBJ2-5; d_call: .; clone_size: .; v_call: TRBV30; cdr3_nt: TGTGCCTGCGTCTCGGAGACCCAGTACTTC; cdr3_aa: CACVSETQYF
j_call: TRBJ1-1; d_call: .; clone_size: .; v_call: TRBV7-9; cdr3_nt: TGTGCCAGCAGTAGGGAGGGTGACACTGAAGCTTTCTTT; cdr3_aa: CASSREGDTEAFF
j_call: TRBJ1-2; d_call: .; clone_size: .; v_call: TRBV11-2; cdr3_nt: TGTGCCAGCAGCGCGGACGCGGGCGTTGGCTACACCTTC; cdr3_aa: CASSADAGVGYTF
j_call: TRBJ2-5; d_call: .; clone_size: .; v_call: TRBV5-4; cdr3_nt: TGTGCCCTCGCCGAGGGGGGGCGGAAGGAGACCCAGTACTTC; cdr3_aa: CALAEGGRKETQYF
j_call: TRBJ2-7; d_call: .; clone_size: .; v_call: TRBV7-8; cdr3_nt: TGTGCCAGCAGCTTACTGCAGGGGATACACTACGAGCAGTACTTC; cdr3_aa: CASSLLQGIHYEQYF
j_call: TRBJ2-1; d_call: TRBD1; clone_size: .; v_call: TRBV5-1; cdr3_nt: TGCGCCAGCAGCTCAGGACAGGGAGCCTACAATGAGCAGTTCTTC; cdr3_aa: CASSSGQGAYNEQFF
j_call: TRBJ1-5; d_call: .; clone_size: .; v_call: TRBV6-5; cdr3_nt: TGTGCCAGCAGCACGACAGTAGGTCAGCCCCAGCATTTT; cdr3_aa: CASSTTVGQPQHF
j_call: TRBJ1-2; d_call: .; clone_size: once; v_call: TRBV5-5; cdr3_nt: TGTGCCAGCAGCTTACACAGGGAGTTGGGAGGCTACACCTTC; cdr3_aa: CASSLHRELGGYTF
j_call: TRBJ2-2; d_call: .; clone_size: .; v_call: TRBV12-3/TRBV12-4; cdr3_nt: TGTGCCAGCAGTTTGATAGCCGGGGAGCTGTTTTTT; cdr3_aa: CASSLIAGELFF
j_call: TRBJ2-1; d_call: .; clone_size: .; v_call: TRBV2; cdr3_nt: TGTGCCAGCAACTTGAGGTACAATGAGCAGTTCTTC; cdr3_aa: CASNLRYNEQFF
j_call: TRBJ1-4; d_call: TRBD1; clone_size: .; v_call: TRBV30; cdr3_nt: TGTGCCTGGAGTGGATGGACAGGCGATGTAGAAAAACTGTTTTTT; cdr3_aa: CAWSGWTGDVEKLFF
j_call: TRBJ1-1; d_call: .; clone_size: .; v_call: TRBV6-5; cdr3_nt: TGTGCCAGCAGTTACTCGCCTCCAGGGCTGGGCACTGAAGCTTTCTTT; cdr3_aa: CASSYSPPGLGTEAFF
j_call: TRBJ1-1; d_call: .; clone_size: once; v_call: TRBV5-1; cdr3_nt: TGCGCCAGCAGCTTGGTAGGGGGGAACACTGAAGCTTTCTTT; cdr3_aa: CASSLVGGNTEAFF
j_call: TRBJ2-3; d_call: .; clone_size: .; v_call: TRBV9; cdr3_nt: TGTGCCAGCAGCGTAGCGGCGCCTGGGGATACGCAGTATTTT; cdr3_aa: CASSVAAPGDTQYF
j_call: TRBJ1-2; d_call: TRBD1; clone_size: .; v_call: TRBV28; cdr3_nt: TGTGCCAGCACTTCAGGGGGCGGGGTAAGGTATGGCTACACCTTC; cdr3_aa: CASTSGGGVRYGYTF
j_call: TRBJ2-7; d_call: .; clone_size: .; v_call: TRBV5-1; cdr3_nt: TGCGCCAGCATGGTCGACCGCGGTACATCCTACGAGCAGTACTTC; cdr3_aa: CASMVDRGTSYEQYF
j_call: TRBJ1-1; d_call: .; clone_size: .; v_call: TRBV3-1/TRBV3-2; cdr3_nt: TGTGCCAGCAGCCAGGGTGGTGGAACTGAAGCTTTCTTT; cdr3_aa: CASSQGGGTEAFF
j_call: TRBJ1-2; d_call: .; clone_size: .; v_call: TRBV18; cdr3_nt: TGTGCCAGCTCACCAGGCCCGAACTATGGCTACACCTTC; cdr3_aa: CASSPGPNYGYTF
j_call: TRBJ1-4; d_call: .; clone_size: .; v_call: TRBV6-6; cdr3_nt: TGTGCCAGCATGCTTGTTTCGGAGACCCCTAATGAAAAACTGTTTTTT; cdr3_aa: CASMLVSETPNEKLFF